The T cell receptor beta chain described here comes from a study of T cell responses to AZD1222 COVID-19 vaccine. Study summary: Combined were second doses at about 4 or about 12 weeks.

Looked up from germline, CDR1 is SNHLY and CDR2 is FYNNEI. The CDR3 loop spans 13 amino acids. J gave up 6 bases and V 4 bases, and 2 bases lay outside the gene matches. TCRdb keeps only in-frame clones here, not all; method: immunoSEQ multiplex PCR. Of 65,000 to 70,000 clones detected, 65% to 80% appear once; the ten largest clones hold 9% to 13%. The chain couples TRBV2 to TRBJ1-5; 8 bases agree with TRBD1. The source material was peripheral blood, sampled on day 0 of AZD1222 vaccination. The clonotype comes from an adult in good health. The CDR3 loop is CASSGQGFQPQHF. The CDR3 bases are TGTGCCAGCAGTGGACAGGGGTTTCAGCCCCAGCATTTT.